What follows are 17 T cell receptor beta chains derived from one specimen sequenced in a study of blood T cell repertoires in COVID-19. The assay was immunoSEQ multiplex PCR, and TCRdb's table has in-frame clones only and misses some. Here the sample spans roughly 39,000 clones, roughly 90% being singletons. Source material: peripheral blood. The receptors shown here come from a human donor in a cohort sampled during active COVID-19.

This rearrangement joins TRBV9 to TRBJ1-1, with 7 bases fitting TRBD1. V lost 4 bases to trimming and J lost 0 bases; unmatched junction nucleotides: 9. The CDR3 extends over 16 amino acids. Germline V gene lookup returns CDR1 SGDLS and CDR2 YYNGEE. This chain's CDR3 is CASSSQDRVVNTEAFF. The CDR3, as DNA: TGTGCCAGCAGCTCCCAAGACAGGGTCGTGAACACTGAAGCTTTCTTT.

The V gene is TRBV2, the J gene TRBJ2-1; TRBD2 aligns across 12 bases. CDR1 is SNHLY and CDR2 is FYNNEI in the germline V gene. CDR3 size: 16 residues. V shed 3 bases and J 7 bases; nucleotides not matched to a gene: 7. The CDR3 DNA reads as TGTGCCAGCAGTGACCGCACCGGGACTAGCGGGAATGAGCAGTTCTTC. This gives the protein CASSDRTGTSGNEQFF.

V gene TRBV11-2 combines with J gene TRBJ2-1; D gene uncertain. The CDR3 covers 16 residues. The V and J ends lost 6 bases and 4 bases respectively, with 19 bases between them. Looked up from germline, CDR1 is SGHAT and CDR2 is FQNNGV. The CDR3 is CASRESIKLSYNEQFF. The CDR3 bases are TGTGCCAGCAGGGAGAGCATAAAACTCTCTTACAATGAGCAGTTCTTC. The entire variable domain, with the rest obtained from reference TRBV11-2 and TRBJ2-1, is as follows: EAGVAQSPRYKIIEKRQSVAFWCNPISGHATLYWYQQILGQGPKLLIQFQNNGVVDDSQLPKDRFSAERLKGVDSTLKIQPAKLEDSAVYLCASRESIKLSYNEQFFGPGTRLTVL.

This clone has only a few counts. The J gene is TRBJ2-2, the V gene TRBV18, with D unclear. V was trimmed by 6 bases and J by 14 bases, leaving 16 bases between them. The CDR3 spans 12 residues. The V gene's germline CDR1 is KGHSH and CDR2 LQKENI. CDR3 region: CASSRSPGQLFF. The CDR3 bases are TGTGCCAGCTCGCGAAGCCCGGGTCAACTGTTTTTT.

The chain joins TRBV6-6 to TRBJ2-5; 10 bases agree with TRBD2. Germline V gene lookup returns CDR1 MNHNY and CDR2 SVGAGI (reference sequence). The CDR3 is 15 residues long. For the CDR3, the DNA is TGTGCAGCCTCCAAAAGCGGGGGGGAACAAGAGACCCAGTACTTC. It specifies CAASKSGGEQETQYF.

The chain links TRBV7-9 to TRBJ2-7, with a tentative D call TRBD1 (6 bases). Trimming removed 1 base from V and 3 bases from J, with 16 bases in between. This CDR3 is 16 amino acids long. CDR1 and CDR2 (germline): SEHNR, FQNEAQ (reference sequence). The CDR3 protein is CASSLGWGTPDYEQYF. Written as DNA, the CDR3 is TGTGCCAGCAGCTTAGGATGGGGGACACCAGACTACGAGCAGTACTTC. The complete variable domain, with remaining parts taken from reference TRBV7-9 and TRBJ2-7, reads DTGVSQNPRHKITKRGQNVTFRCDPISEHNRLYWYRQTLGQGPEFLTYFQNEAQLEKSRLLSDRFSAERPKGSFSTLEIQRTEQGDSAMYLCASSLGWGTPDYEQYFGPGTRLTVT.

CDR3 coding DNA: TGTGCCAGCAGCGTGAGCGGGAGTTGGCAAGAGACCCAGTACTTC. It is translated as CASSVSGSWQETQYF. The chain couples TRBV7-9 to TRBJ2-5, with 8 bases that match TRBD2. The CDR3 is 15 amino acids. Germline V gives CDR1 SEHNR, CDR2 FQNEAQ (reference sequence). V shed 5 bases, J shed 2 bases, and the junction held 7 bases outside the gene matches.

The chain is built from TRBV11-1 and TRBJ2-4, with D possibly TRBD2 on 6 matching bases. V was clipped by 4 bases and J by 1 base, with 11 bases between them. Germline V gives CDR1 SGHAT, CDR2 FQDESV (reference sequence). The CDR3 has 15 residues. The CDR3 sequence: CASSSGARAKNIQYF. Here the CDR3 DNA reads TGTGCCAGCAGCTCGGGAGCTAGGGCCAAAAACATTCAGTACTTC.

This clone was picked up one time. The chain combines TRBV5-8 with TRBJ2-1; 10 nucleotides match TRBD1. The J segment lost 8 bases and the V segment lost 0 bases, leaving 5 bases of the junction unmatched. CDR3 size: 15 residues. CDR1 is SGHTS and CDR2 is YDEGEE in the germline V gene. CDR3 protein: CASSLGQGAGDEQFF. CDR3 bases: TGTGCCAGCAGCTTGGGACAGGGGGCGGGAGATGAGCAGTTCTTC.

This clone was recorded a few times. For the CDR3, the DNA is TGTGCCAGCAGTCTTCAATTGCTTCGGGACAGGAACACTGAAGCTTTCTTT. This gives the protein CASSLQLLRDRNTEAFF. This chain uses TRBV27 with TRBJ1-1; 7 bases are shared with TRBD1. Per germline, CDR1 MNHEY and CDR2 SMNVEV (reference sequence). This CDR3 has 17 residues. Losses at the gene ends were 5 bases for V and 1 base for J; bases not matched to a gene: 13.

V and J are TRBV18 and TRBJ1-3; D unresolved. Germline assignment: CDR1 KGHSH and CDR2 LQKENI. Trimming took 0 bases from V and 4 from J, leaving 4 bases between them. The CDR3 loop spans 13 amino acids. The CDR3 DNA follows: TGTGCCAGCTCACCACCGGCCGGAAACACCATATATTTT. Its translation: CASSPPAGNTIYF.

V gene TRBV19 combines with J gene TRBJ1-1, with 7 nucleotides matching TRBD1. Germline values: CDR1 LNHDA, CDR2 SQIVND (reference sequence). There are 13 residues in the CDR3. After removal of 9 bases from V and 0 bases from J, the junction contained 4 bases not matched to a gene. The CDR3 bases are TGTGCCAGCGGGGACAGCCTGAACACTGAAGCTTTCTTT. As protein: CASGDSLNTEAFF.

J is TRBJ2-7 and V is TRBV7-8; 7 bases match TRBD1. Trimming at V came to 2 bases and at J to 1 base, leaving 8 bases not matched to a gene. This CDR3 is 16 amino acids long. CDR1 SGHVS and CDR2 FQNEAQ come from the germline V gene. DNA of the CDR3: TGTGCCAGCAGCTTAAACGCGGCAGGGGGATCCTACGAGCAGTACTTC. Amino acid sequence: CASSLNAAGGSYEQYF.

V and J are TRBV7-9 and TRBJ1-4; possible D gene TRBD1, 5 bases. V was shortened by 1 base and J by 6 bases, with 9 bases between the two germline ends. CDR1 and CDR2 (germline): SEHNR, FQNEAQ (reference sequence). The CDR3 consists of 14 residues. As DNA, the CDR3 is TGTGCCAGCAGCTTAGTAGGGGTTTATGAAAAACTGTTTTTT. Protein: CASSLVGVYEKLFF.

The rearrangement joins TRBV5-4 to TRBJ1-1; tentative D call: TRBD1 (5 bases). Germline loops: CDR1 SGHNT, CDR2 YYREEE (reference sequence). The CDR3 covers 12 residues. With 0 bases removed from V and 7 bases from J, the gap between germline ends came to 7 bases. CDR3 DNA sequence: TGTGCCAGCAGCTTGGTTCAGGGTGAAGCTTTCTTT. Encoded protein: CASSLVQGEAFF.

The chain joins TRBV27 to TRBJ2-5; no clear D gene. This CDR3 region has 13 residues. V lost 6 bases, J lost 2 bases, and 10 bases lay in between. The V gene's germline CDR1 is MNHEY and CDR2 SMNVEV (reference sequence). The CDR3 DNA reads as TGTGCCAGCAGCTTCAGGCGTCAAGAGACCCAGTACTTC. It is translated as CASSFRRQETQYF.

The rearrangement uses TRBV9 and TRBJ2-5; D may be TRBD1 (6 bases). The CDR3 is 14 amino acids. Germline V lookup: CDR1 SGDLS, CDR2 YYNGEE. Trimming pared 0 bases from V and 5 bases from J, leaving 11 bases between. Written as DNA, the CDR3 is TGTGCCAGCAGCGTAGAAGGGGGTTCGGAGACCCAGTACTTC. Amino acids: CASSVEGGSETQYF.